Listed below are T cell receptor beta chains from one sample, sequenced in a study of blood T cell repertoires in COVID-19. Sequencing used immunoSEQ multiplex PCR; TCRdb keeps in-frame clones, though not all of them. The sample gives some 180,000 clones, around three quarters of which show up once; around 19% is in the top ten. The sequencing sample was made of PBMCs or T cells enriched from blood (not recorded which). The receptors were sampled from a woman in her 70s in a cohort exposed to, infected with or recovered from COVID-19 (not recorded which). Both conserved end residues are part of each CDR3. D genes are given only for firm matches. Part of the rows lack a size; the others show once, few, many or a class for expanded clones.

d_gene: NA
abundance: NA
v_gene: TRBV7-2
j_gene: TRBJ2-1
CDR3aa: CASSLEVRNEQFF
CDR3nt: TGTGCCAGCAGCTTAGAAGTTAGAAATGAGCAGTTCTTC

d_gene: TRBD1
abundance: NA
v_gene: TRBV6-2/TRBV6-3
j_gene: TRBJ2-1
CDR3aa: CASSYRGQGVYNEQFF
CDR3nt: TGTGCCAGCAGTTACCGGGGACAGGGGGTCTACAATGAGCAGTTCTTC

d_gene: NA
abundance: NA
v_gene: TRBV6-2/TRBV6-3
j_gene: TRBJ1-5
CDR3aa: CASSKHEANQPQHF
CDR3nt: TGTGCCAGCAGTAAACACGAGGCTAATCAGCCCCAGCATTTT

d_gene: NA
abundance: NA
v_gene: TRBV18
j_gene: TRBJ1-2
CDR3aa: CASSPQREGYGYTF
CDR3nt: TGTGCCAGCTCACCACAAAGAGAGGGATACGGCTACACCTTC

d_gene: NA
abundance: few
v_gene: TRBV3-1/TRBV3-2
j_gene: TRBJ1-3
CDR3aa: CASSHPQGNTIYF
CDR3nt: TGTGCCAGCAGCCACCCCCAGGGAAACACCATATATTTT

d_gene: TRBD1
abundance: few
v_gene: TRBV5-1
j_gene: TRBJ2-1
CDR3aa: CASSLYRGDYNEQFF
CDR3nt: TGCGCCAGCAGCTTGTACAGGGGAGACTACAATGAGCAGTTCTTC

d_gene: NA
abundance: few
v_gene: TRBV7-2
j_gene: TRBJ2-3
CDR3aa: CASSSPSRSSDTQYF
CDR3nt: TGTGCCAGCAGCTCCCCTAGTCGAAGTTCAGATACGCAGTATTTT

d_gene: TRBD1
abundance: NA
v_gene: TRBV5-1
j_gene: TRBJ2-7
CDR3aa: CASSRPPRGTTQPFSYEQYF
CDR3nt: TGCGCCAGCAGCCGCCCCCCCAGGGGGACGACGCAGCCTTTCTCGTACGAGCAGTACTTC

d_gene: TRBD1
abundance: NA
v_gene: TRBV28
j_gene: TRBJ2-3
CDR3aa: CASRGQTDTQYF
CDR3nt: TGTGCCAGCAGGGGACAGACAGATACGCAGTATTTT

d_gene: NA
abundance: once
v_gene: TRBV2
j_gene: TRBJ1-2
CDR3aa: CASRRTTSGYGYTF
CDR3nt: TGTGCCAGCAGGAGGACAACCTCGGGCTATGGCTACACCTTC

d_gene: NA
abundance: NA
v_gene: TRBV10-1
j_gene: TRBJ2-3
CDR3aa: CASSVTRGDTQYF
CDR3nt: TGCGCCAGCAGTGTGACTAGGGGAGATACGCAGTATTTT

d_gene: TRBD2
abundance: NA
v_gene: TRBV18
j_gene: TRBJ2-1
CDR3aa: CASSPLAGGTDEQFF
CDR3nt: TGTGCCAGCTCACCCTTAGCGGGAGGTACTGATGAGCAGTTCTTC

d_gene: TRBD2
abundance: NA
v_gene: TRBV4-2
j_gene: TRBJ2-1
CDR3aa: CASSQAGTSGSYEQFF
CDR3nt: TGTGCCAGCAGCCAAGCCGGGACTAGCGGGAGCTATGAGCAGTTCTTC

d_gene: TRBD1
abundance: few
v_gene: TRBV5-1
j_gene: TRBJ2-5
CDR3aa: CASSRDSTQETQYF
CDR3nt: TGCGCCAGCAGCCGGGACAGCACGCAAGAGACCCAGTACTTC

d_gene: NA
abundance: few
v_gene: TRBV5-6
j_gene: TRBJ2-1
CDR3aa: CASSWLPAGNNEQFF
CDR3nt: TGTGCCAGCAGCTGGTTGCCTGCGGGTAACAATGAGCAGTTCTTC

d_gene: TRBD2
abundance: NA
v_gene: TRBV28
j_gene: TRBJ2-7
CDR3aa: CASSLWPGLAGVQSSYEQYF
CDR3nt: TGTGCCAGCAGTTTATGGCCGGGACTAGCGGGAGTGCAAAGCTCCTACGAGCAGTACTTC

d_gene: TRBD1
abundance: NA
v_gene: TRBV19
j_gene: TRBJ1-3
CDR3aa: CASSAPFRGGPGNTIYF
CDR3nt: TGTGCCAGTAGTGCACCCTTTAGAGGGGGCCCTGGAAACACCATATATTTT

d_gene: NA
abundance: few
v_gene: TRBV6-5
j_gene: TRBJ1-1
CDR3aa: CASSYGGSTEAFF
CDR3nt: TGTGCCAGCAGTTACGGGGGGTCCACTGAAGCTTTCTTT

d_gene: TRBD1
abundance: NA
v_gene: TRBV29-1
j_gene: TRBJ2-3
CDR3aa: CSVGTGGDTQYF
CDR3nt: TGCAGCGTGGGGACAGGCGGAGATACGCAGTATTTT

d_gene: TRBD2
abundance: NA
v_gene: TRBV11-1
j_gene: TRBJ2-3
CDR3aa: CASSWAGATDTQYF
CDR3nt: TGTGCCAGCAGCTGGGCGGGAGCGACAGATACGCAGTATTTT

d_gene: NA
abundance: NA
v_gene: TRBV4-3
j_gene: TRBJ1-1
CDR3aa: CASSRSGQYTEAFF
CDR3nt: TGCGCCAGCAGCCGGAGTGGACAGTACACTGAAGCTTTCTTT

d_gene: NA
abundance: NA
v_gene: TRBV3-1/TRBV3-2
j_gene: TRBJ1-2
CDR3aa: CASSQGAPGNYGYTF
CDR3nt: TGTGCCAGCAGCCAAGGGGCCCCGGGGAACTATGGCTACACCTTC

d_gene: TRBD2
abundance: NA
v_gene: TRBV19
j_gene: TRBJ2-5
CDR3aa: CASSSGRIQETQYF
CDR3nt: TGTGCCAGTAGTAGCGGGAGGATTCAAGAGACCCAGTACTTC

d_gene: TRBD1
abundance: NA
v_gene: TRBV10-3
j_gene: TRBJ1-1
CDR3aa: CAIRGTGNTEAFF
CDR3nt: TGTGCCATCAGGGGGACAGGGAACACTGAAGCTTTCTTT

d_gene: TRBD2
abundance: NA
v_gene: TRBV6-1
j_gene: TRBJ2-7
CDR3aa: CASSVHSGRATYEQYF
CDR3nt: TGTGCCAGCAGTGTCCATAGCGGGAGGGCCACCTACGAGCAGTACTTC

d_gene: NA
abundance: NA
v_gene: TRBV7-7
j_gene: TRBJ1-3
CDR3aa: CASSPPGPGNTIYF
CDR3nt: TGTGCTAGCAGCCCCCCTGGGCCTGGAAACACCATATATTTT

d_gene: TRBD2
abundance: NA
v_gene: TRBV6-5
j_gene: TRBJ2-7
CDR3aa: CASSYSGASGLYF
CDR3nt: TGTGCCAGCAGTTACTCGGGGGCTAGCGGGTTGTACTTC

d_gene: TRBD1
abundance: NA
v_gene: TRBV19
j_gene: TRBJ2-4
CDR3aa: CASSIAQTGGLDIQYF
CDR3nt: TGTGCCAGTAGTATAGCCCAGACAGGGGGCTTGGACATTCAGTACTTC

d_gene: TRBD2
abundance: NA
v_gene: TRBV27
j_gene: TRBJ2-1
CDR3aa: CASSWGTSGRANEQFF
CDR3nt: TGTGCCAGCAGTTGGGGTACTAGCGGGAGGGCAAATGAGCAGTTCTTC

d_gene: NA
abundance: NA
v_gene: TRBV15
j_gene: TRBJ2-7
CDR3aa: CATSRGLSGLGYEQYF
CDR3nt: TGTGCCACCAGCAGAGGACTCAGCGGCCTAGGTTACGAGCAGTACTTC

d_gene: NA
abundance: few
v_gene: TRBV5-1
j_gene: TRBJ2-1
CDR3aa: CASSHEGDEQFF
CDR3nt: TGCGCCAGCAGCCATGAGGGGGATGAGCAGTTCTTC

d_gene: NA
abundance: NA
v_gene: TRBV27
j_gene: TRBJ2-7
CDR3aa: CASSLLGDYEQYF
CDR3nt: TGTGCCAGCAGTTTACTAGGGGACTACGAGCAGTACTTC

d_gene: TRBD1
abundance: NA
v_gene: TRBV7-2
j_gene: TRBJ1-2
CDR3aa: CASSSGQGFYGYTF
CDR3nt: TGTGCCAGCAGCTCTGGACAGGGGTTCTATGGCTACACCTTC

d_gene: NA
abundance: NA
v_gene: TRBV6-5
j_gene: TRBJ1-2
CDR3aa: CASTPSRGTIYGYTF
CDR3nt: TGTGCCAGCACCCCATCCCGGGGGACGATCTATGGCTACACCTTC

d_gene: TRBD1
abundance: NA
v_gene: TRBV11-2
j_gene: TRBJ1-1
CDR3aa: CAGQGQRNTEAFF
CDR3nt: TGTGCCGGACAGGGACAGAGAAACACTGAAGCTTTCTTT

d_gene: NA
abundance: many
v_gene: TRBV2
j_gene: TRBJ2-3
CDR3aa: CASSDQDFLFTDTQYF
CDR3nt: TGTGCCAGCAGTGACCAGGACTTCCTGTTCACAGATACGCAGTATTTT

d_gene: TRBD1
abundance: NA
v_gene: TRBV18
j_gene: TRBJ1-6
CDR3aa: CASSPVQGDSPLHF
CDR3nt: TGTGCCAGCTCACCTGTACAGGGGGACTCACCCCTCCACTTT

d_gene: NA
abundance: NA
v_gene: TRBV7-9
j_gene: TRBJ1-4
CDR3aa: CASSLRAGSEKLFF
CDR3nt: TGTGCCAGCAGCTTAAGGGCCGGGAGTGAAAAACTGTTTTTT

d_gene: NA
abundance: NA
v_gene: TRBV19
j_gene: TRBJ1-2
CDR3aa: CASRVDSNYGYTF
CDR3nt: TGTGCCAGTAGGGTGGACAGTAACTATGGCTACACCTTC

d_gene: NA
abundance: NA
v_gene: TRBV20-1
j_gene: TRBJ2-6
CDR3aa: CSASRQISGANVLTF
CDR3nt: TGCAGTGCTAGTCGACAAATCTCTGGGGCCAACGTCCTGACTTTC

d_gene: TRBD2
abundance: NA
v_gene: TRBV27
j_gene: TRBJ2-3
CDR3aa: CASTRRLAGTDTQYF
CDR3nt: TGTGCCAGCACCCGGCGACTAGCGGGCACAGATACGCAGTATTTT

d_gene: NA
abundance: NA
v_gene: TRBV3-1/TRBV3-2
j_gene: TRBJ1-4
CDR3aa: CASSQVQEKLFF
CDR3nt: TGTGCCAGCAGCCAAGTTCAGGAAAAACTGTTTTTT

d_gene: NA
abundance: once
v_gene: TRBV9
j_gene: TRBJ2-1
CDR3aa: CASSVDGRGHNEQFF
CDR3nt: TGTGCCAGCAGCGTAGATGGCAGGGGACACAATGAGCAGTTCTTC

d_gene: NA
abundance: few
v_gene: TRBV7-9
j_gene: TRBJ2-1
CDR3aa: CASSLDYREQFF
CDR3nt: TGTGCCAGCAGCTTAGACTACAGGGAGCAGTTCTTC

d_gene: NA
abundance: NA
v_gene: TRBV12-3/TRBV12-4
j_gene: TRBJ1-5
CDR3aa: CASSGHNQPQHF
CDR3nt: TGTGCCAGCAGCGGACACAATCAGCCCCAGCATTTT

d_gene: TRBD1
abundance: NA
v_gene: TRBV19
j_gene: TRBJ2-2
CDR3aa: CASSITGGTGELFF
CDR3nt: TGTGCCAGTAGTATAACAGGGGGCACCGGGGAGCTGTTTTTT

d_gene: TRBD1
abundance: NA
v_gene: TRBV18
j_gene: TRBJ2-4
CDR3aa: CASSPPDRVTKNIQYF
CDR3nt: TGTGCCAGCTCACCACCCGACAGGGTGACCAAAAACATTCAGTACTTC

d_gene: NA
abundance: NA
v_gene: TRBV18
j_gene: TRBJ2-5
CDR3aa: CASSPRTGETQYF
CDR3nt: TGTGCCAGCTCTCCCAGGACTGGGGAGACCCAGTACTTC

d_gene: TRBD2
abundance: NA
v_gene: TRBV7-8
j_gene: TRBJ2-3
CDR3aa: CASAGLAGFTDTQYF
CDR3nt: TGTGCCAGCGCTGGACTAGCGGGATTCACAGATACGCAGTATTTT

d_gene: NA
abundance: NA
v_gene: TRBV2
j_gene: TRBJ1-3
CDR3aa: CASTPVQVTGNTIYF
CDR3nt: TGTGCCAGCACCCCGGTCCAGGTTACTGGAAACACCATATATTTT

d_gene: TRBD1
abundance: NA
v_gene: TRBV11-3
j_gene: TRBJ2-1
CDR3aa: CASSLVTGSYYNEQFF
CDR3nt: TGTGCCAGCAGCTTAGTGACAGGGTCGTACTACAATGAGCAGTTCTTC

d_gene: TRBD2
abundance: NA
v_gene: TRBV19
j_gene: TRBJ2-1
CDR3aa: CASSIGGLAGGYGEQFF
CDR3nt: TGTGCCAGTAGTATTGGGGGACTAGCGGGAGGGTACGGTGAGCAGTTCTTC

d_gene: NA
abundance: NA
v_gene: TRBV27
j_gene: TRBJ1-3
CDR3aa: CASIKSQGFCIGYSGNTIYF
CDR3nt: TGTGCCAGCATTAAATCTCAGGGTTTCTGTATAGGGTACTCTGGAAACACCATATATTTT